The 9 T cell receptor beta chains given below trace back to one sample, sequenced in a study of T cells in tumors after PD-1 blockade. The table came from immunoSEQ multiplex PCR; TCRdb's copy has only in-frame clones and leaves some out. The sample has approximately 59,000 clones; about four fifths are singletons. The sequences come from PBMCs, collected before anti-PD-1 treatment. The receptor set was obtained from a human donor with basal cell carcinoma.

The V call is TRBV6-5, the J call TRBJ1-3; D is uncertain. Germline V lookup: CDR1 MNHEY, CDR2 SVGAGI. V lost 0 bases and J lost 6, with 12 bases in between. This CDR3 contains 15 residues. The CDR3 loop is CASSYSRESKNTIYF. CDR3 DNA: TGTGCCAGCAGTTACTCGAGGGAATCGAAAAACACCATATATTTT.

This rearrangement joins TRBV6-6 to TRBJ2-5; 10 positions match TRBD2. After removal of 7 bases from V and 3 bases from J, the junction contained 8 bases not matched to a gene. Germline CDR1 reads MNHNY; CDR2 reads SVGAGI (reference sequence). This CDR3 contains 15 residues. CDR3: CASTESGGGKETQYF. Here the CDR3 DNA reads TGTGCCAGCACCGAAAGCGGGGGGGGAAAAGAGACCCAGTACTTC.

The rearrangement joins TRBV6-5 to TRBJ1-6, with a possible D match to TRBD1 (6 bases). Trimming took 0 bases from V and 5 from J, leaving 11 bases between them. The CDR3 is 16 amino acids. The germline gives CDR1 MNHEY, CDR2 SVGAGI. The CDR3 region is CASSYSGGLHNSPLHF. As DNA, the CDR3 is TGTGCCAGCAGTTACTCGGGGGGGCTGCATAATTCACCCCTCCACTTT.

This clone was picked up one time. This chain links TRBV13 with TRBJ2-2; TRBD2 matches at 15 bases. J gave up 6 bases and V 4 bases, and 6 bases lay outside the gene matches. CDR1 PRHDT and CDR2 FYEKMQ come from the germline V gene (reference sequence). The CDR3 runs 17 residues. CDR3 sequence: CASSSGLAGGPSGELFF. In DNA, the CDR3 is TGTGCCAGCAGCTCTGGACTAGCGGGGGGGCCTTCCGGGGAGCTGTTTTTT. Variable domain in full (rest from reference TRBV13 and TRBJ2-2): AAGVIQSPRHLIKEKRETATLKCYPIPRHDTVYWYQQGPGQDPQFLISFYEKMQSDKGSIPDRFSAQQFSDYHSELNMSSLELGDSALYFCASSSGLAGGPSGELFFGEGSRLTVL.

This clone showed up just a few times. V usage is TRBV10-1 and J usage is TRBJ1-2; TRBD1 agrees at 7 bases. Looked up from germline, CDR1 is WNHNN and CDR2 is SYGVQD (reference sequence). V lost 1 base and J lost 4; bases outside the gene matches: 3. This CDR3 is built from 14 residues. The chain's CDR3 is CASSEWGQSYGYTF. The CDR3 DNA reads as TGCGCCAGCAGTGAGTGGGGACAGAGCTATGGCTACACCTTC.

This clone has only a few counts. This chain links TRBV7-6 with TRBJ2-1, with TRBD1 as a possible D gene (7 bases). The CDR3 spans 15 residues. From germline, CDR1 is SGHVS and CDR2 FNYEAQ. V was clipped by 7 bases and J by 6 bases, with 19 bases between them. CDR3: CASTAGGRGVNEQFF. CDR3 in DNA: TGTGCCAGCACCGCCGGGGGCAGGGGGGTCAATGAGCAGTTCTTC.

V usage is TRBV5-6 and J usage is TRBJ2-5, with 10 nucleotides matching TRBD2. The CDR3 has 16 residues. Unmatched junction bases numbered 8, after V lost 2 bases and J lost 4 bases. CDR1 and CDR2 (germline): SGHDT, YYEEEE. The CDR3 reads CASSLLQAGGLETQYF. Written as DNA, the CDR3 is TGTGCCAGCAGCTTATTACAAGCGGGGGGGCTAGAGACCCAGTACTTC.

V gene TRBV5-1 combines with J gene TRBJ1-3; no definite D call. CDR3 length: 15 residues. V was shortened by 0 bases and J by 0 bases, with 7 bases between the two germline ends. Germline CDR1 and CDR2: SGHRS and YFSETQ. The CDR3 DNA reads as TGCGCCAGCAGCTTGGCGGCGAACTCTGGAAACACCATATATTTT. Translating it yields CASSLAANSGNTIYF.

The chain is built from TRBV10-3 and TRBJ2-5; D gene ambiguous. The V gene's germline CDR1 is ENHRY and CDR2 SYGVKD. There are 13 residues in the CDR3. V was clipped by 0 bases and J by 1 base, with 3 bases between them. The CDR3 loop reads CAISESIQETQYF. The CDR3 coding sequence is TGTGCCATCAGTGAGTCGATCCAAGAGACCCAGTACTTC.